This entry describes one T cell receptor (beta chain). This clone was detected a few times. Its recognized antigen is unknown. No per-base quality is available; no much larger clone lies one base away. For TCR beta library preparation, about 2 micrograms of genomic DNA were isolated from cryopreserved PBMCs. Longitudinal blood samples from CLL patients on ibrutinib monotherapy underwent high-throughput TCR beta sequencing. The patients took part in an open-label, single-center phase 2 trial of ibrutinib monotherapy. The goal of deep resolution MiSeq sequencing was a depth between 1 in 1 million and 1 in 200,000 T cells, and coverage averaged 10x per clonotype. The immunoSEQ hsTCRB Kit was used to generate TCR beta libraries. The authors processed their data as follows. Data were analyzed with ImmunoSEQ Data Assistant and ImmunoSEQ Analyzer, with V, D and J genes assigned per IMGT definitions. Clonality was computed as one minus normalized Shannon entropy of productive rearrangement frequencies, ranging from 0 to 1. Public clonotype analysis was restricted to overrepresented clonotypes comprising at least 0.05% of each patient's repertoire. Some twelve repertoires from age-matched healthy donors, obtained from immuneACCESS, served as clonality controls. In TCRdb, the immuneACCESS table is reduced to in-frame sequences with V and J assigned. These tables do not hold every clone; where another copy was compared, an unresolved V gene accounts for under half, and the others remain unexplained. V and J calls and clone size follow that table, whereas D and trimming were derived from the DNA. For this sample the table gives around 310,000 clones, of which approximately 80% were detected only once. Jointly, the top ten make up about 6.7% of the sample.

This record belongs to a study of cytotoxic CD8 clonotypes in ibrutinib-treated CLL (dated by TCRdb to the early 2020s). The study in broad terms: The cohort was composed of about a dozen relapsed/refractory and roughly 16 treatment-naive patients; IGHV unmutated status was identified in 17 patients. Partial responses were observed in approximately 24 patients and complete responses in 2; after a median follow-up of 68 months, remission was maintained in some 14 patients and progression was observed in roughly 12. Response samples were obtained after a median of around 11 months of treatment, with a range of about 6 to 36 months. Of the approximately 91 people in the trial, approximately 24 had longitudinal samples available. On average, each sample yielded roughly 260,000 productive templates and 80,000 to 95,000 productive rearrangements. Cryopreserved peripheral blood mononuclear cells were obtained prior to treatment, at the time of response, and at either disease progression or sustained remission. Results the study describes overall, beyond this receptor: Public clonotypes were rare and either shrank or stayed stable during treatment, and the rise in clonality at ibrutinib response reflected expansion of private clonotypes. Sustained-remission and progressing patients did not have matched sampling times, and lymph node repertoires were not examined. Baseline clonality exceeded that of age-matched healthy donors and correlated strongly with circulating CD8+ T-cell counts. At ibrutinib response clonality went up, during sustained remission it held steady, and at progression it dropped back toward baseline.

Trimming accounts for 5 bases at V and 3 bases at J, while the number of junction bases matched to no gene is 12. The CDR3 covers 17 residues, taking in both the cysteine and the phenylalanine. Only the CDR3 part of the read is kept: 51 bases, read in frame from the first base. From the germline V gene, CDR1 is SGHAT and CDR2 is FQNNGV. The TCR was taken from a human donor with chronic lymphocytic leukemia. The sample consisted of PBMCs, taken before ibrutinib treatment. This sequence uses TRBV11-2 and TRBJ2-7, with 11 bases in between that match TRBD2. The CDR3 in this case is CASSTPQTSGSFYEQYF. The DNA sequence is as follows: TGTGCCAGCAGCACACCGCAAACTAGCGGGAGTTTCTACGAGCAGTACTTC.